This is a list of T cell receptor beta chains from one sample in a study of T-cell reconstitution after alpha-beta-depleted transplantation in children. TCRdb re-called the PCR reads with MiXCR, one entry per CDR3 protein. The table records 610,000 or so distinct CDR3 sequences, roughly 27% of them present only once. The sequencing here drew on PBMCs, taken before TCRalphabeta/CD19-depleted stem cell transplant. All receptors derive from a boy younger than two with Wiskott-Aldrich syndrome, due to receive a stem cell transplant. The conserved cysteine and the conserved F or W are not part of the CDR3 here. Clone size is not always given. Where it is, it says once, few, many or a class for expanded clones.

j_call	v_call	clone_size	cdr3_aa
TRBJ2-5	TRBV20-1	-	SASPRAQETQY
TRBJ2-1	TRBV5-1	-	ASSLDGRDGRYNEQF
TRBJ2-1	TRBV29-1	-	SVEERLPF
TRBJ2-7	TRBV28	-	ASSPSSRPPYEQY
TRBJ2-1	TRBV2	once	ASTGTSGRSSYNEQF
TRBJ2-3	TRBV11-2	-	ASSLGRLAGGWGDTQY
TRBJ2-7	TRBV20-1	few	SAMPGGSYEQY
TRBJ2-2	TRBV24-1	few	ATSAGTGGVPNTGELF
TRBJ2-3	TRBV5-1	-	ASSLGVGRGDTQY
TRBJ2-4	TRBV15	-	ATSRVQIAKNIQY
TRBJ1-5	TRBV6-2/TRBV6-3	-	ASSHRDPNQPQH
TRBJ1-5	TRBV11-2	few	ASSFQSKQPQH
TRBJ2-5	TRBV29-1	-	SLREAGRSQETQY
TRBJ1-1	TRBV5-1	-	ASSSGTELLHSGTEAF
TRBJ1-5	TRBV30	few	AWSVLGFRQPQH